Listed below are T cell receptor beta chains from one sample, sequenced in a study of blood T cell repertoires in COVID-19. Profiled with immunoSEQ multiplex PCR; TCRdb holds only in-frame clones, not every one. The sample has 200,000 or so clones, under 85% seen once. Source material: peripheral blood. All receptors derive from a man in his sixties with active or convalescent COVID-19. Both conserved end residues are part of each CDR3. The D gene is left open where the match is weak. Rows may omit the clone size; those that give it use once, few, many or a size class.

J: TRBJ2-4
D: TRBD1
V: TRBV6-2/TRBV6-3
size: -
CDR3: CASSYSLGTGGKNIQYF
DNA: TGTGCCAGCAGTTACTCCCTCGGGACAGGGGGCAAAAACATTCAGTACTTC

J: TRBJ1-5
D: -
V: TRBV7-6
size: once
CDR3: CASSLLNQPQHF
DNA: TGTGCCAGCAGCTTATTAAATCAGCCCCAGCATTTT

J: TRBJ2-7
D: TRBD1
V: TRBV10-3
size: -
CDR3: CAIRSGTVNEQYF
DNA: TGTGCCATCAGGTCCGGGACAGTAAATGAGCAGTACTTC

J: TRBJ1-1
D: -
V: TRBV7-9
size: -
CDR3: CASSPPLSEGGDTEAFF
DNA: TGTGCCAGCAGCCCCCCATTAAGTGAAGGCGGGGACACTGAAGCTTTCTTT

J: TRBJ2-3
D: TRBD2
V: TRBV10-3
size: -
CDR3: CAARTSGRSGDTQYF
DNA: TGTGCCGCACGGACTAGCGGGAGGTCGGGAGATACGCAGTATTTT

J: TRBJ1-1
D: TRBD1
V: TRBV5-1
size: -
CDR3: CASSSTGGVTEAFF
DNA: TGCGCCAGCAGCTCGACAGGGGGGGTCACTGAAGCTTTCTTT

J: TRBJ2-7
D: -
V: TRBV6-1
size: -
CDR3: CASSELRGVGLQYF
DNA: TGTGCCAGCAGTGAACTCAGGGGAGTCGGATTGCAGTACTTC

J: TRBJ1-3
D: -
V: TRBV2
size: -
CDR3: CASSLTPPGNTIYF
DNA: TGTGCCAGCAGTCTAACCCCGCCTGGAAACACCATATATTTT

J: TRBJ1-1
D: TRBD1
V: TRBV10-3
size: -
CDR3: CAIRGDRSMVTEAFF
DNA: TGTGCCATCAGGGGGGACAGGTCCATGGTAACTGAAGCTTTCTTT

J: TRBJ2-5
D: -
V: TRBV10-1
size: -
CDR3: CASSNPSTELQETQYF
DNA: TGCGCCAGCAGCAACCCCTCGACAGAACTCCAAGAGACCCAGTACTTC

J: TRBJ2-2
D: TRBD1
V: TRBV9
size: -
CDR3: CASSARQGGNTGELFF
DNA: TGTGCCAGCAGCGCCCGACAGGGGGGGAACACCGGGGAGCTGTTTTTT

J: TRBJ1-1
D: TRBD1
V: TRBV2
size: -
CDR3: CASREDRQGTEAFF
DNA: TGTGCCAGCAGGGAGGACAGGCAGGGGACTGAAGCTTTCTTT

J: TRBJ2-3
D: TRBD2
V: TRBV15
size: -
CDR3: CATSRDLGGVADTQYF
DNA: TGTGCCACCAGCAGAGATCTCGGGGGGGTGGCAGATACGCAGTATTTT

J: TRBJ2-2
D: -
V: TRBV28
size: -
CDR3: CASSPGPHTGELFF
DNA: TGTGCCAGCAGCCCAGGGCCGCACACCGGGGAGCTGTTTTTT

J: TRBJ2-7
D: TRBD1
V: TRBV27
size: few
CDR3: CASGLPRTGAEQYF
DNA: TGTGCCAGCGGATTACCTAGGACAGGGGCCGAGCAGTACTTC

J: TRBJ2-1
D: -
V: TRBV5-6
size: once
CDR3: CASGTSEQFF
DNA: TGTGCCAGCGGGACTTCTGAGCAGTTCTTC

J: TRBJ1-6
D: TRBD1
V: TRBV29-1
size: -
CDR3: CSVGDSSNSPLHF
DNA: TGCAGCGTTGGGGACAGCTCGAATTCACCCCTCCACTTT

J: TRBJ2-7
D: -
V: TRBV7-2
size: -
CDR3: CASSLLPGEHYEQYF
DNA: TGTGCCAGCAGCTTATTACCGGGGGAGCACTACGAGCAGTACTTC

J: TRBJ2-2
D: TRBD2
V: TRBV3-1/TRBV3-2
size: -
CDR3: CASSQEGLAGERTGELFF
DNA: TGTGCCAGCAGCCAAGAGGGGTTAGCGGGAGAGAGGACCGGGGAGCTGTTTTTT

J: TRBJ1-2
D: -
V: TRBV28
size: -
CDR3: CASSPGTGRRGYTF
DNA: TGTGCCAGCAGTCCTGGGACCGGGAGAAGAGGCTACACCTTC